Presented here are 14 T cell receptor beta chains from one specimen sequenced in a study of shared clonotypes between healthy human individuals. Naive CD8 cells comprised CD45RO-negative, CCR7-positively selected cells, excluding terminally differentiated effector memory CD45RA+ cells. Some clones are missing from TCRdb's copy, which holds only in-frame ones; the method was immunoSEQ multiplex PCR. The table records about 2.1 million clones, around 95% of them present only once. Sequenced sample: naive CD8+ T cells from PBMCs. Receptors originate from a man younger than 30 in good health. Some clones in this sample may be carry-over from other donors' samples.

With respect to this clone: Other nucleotide sequences in the sample specify the same CDR3. The chain carries TRBV14 and TRBJ2-7; D unclear. Germline CDR1 SGHDN, CDR2 FVKESK. The CDR3 is 12 residues long. V gave up 4 bases and J gave up 4 bases, with 8 bases separating them. CDR3 sequence (DNA): TGTGCCAGCAGCCCAGGTCGTTACGAGCAGTACTTC. Encoded protein: CASSPGRYEQYF.

The J gene is TRBJ2-1, the V gene TRBV6-5; 11 bases align to TRBD1. Trimming cost V 0 bases and J 4 bases; bases outside gene matches: 2. Germline-derived CDR1 and CDR2 are MNHEY and SVGAGI. CDR3 length: 16 residues. In nucleotides, the CDR3 is TGTGCCAGCAGTTACTCCGGGACAGGGGGATACAATGAGCAGTTCTTC. The encoded protein is CASSYSGTGGYNEQFF.

The V call is TRBV27, the J call TRBJ2-3; weak D call: TRBD1 (5 bases). Looked up from germline, CDR1 is MNHEY and CDR2 is SMNVEV (reference sequence). The CDR3 extends over 15 amino acids. The V and J ends lost 3 bases and 2 bases respectively, with 12 bases between them. CDR3 sequence (DNA): TGTGCCAGCAGTTTTGAGACAGACTTCACAGATACGCAGTATTTT. As protein: CASSFETDFTDTQYF.

V and J are TRBV11-3 and TRBJ2-1; TRBD2 aligns across 10 bases. The germline gives CDR1 SGHNT, CDR2 YENEEA. Trimming at V came to 5 bases and at J to 7 bases, leaving 14 bases not matched to a gene. The CDR3 is 17 amino acids. In DNA, the CDR3 is TGTGCCAGCAGCCCCGGGCGGGGGCTAGCGGGAGAGAATGAGCAGTTCTTC. The encoded protein is CASSPGRGLAGENEQFF.

J is TRBJ2-7 and V is TRBV25-1, with a possible D match to TRBD2 (6 bases). V was cut by 4 bases and J by 5 bases, with 12 bases left in between. In germline, CDR1 is MGHDK, CDR2 SYGVNS. CDR3 size: 13 residues. The CDR3 DNA follows: TGTGCCAGCAGTGGGGGACTGTTTAACGAGCAGTACTTC. Protein sequence: CASSGGLFNEQYF.

The chain carries TRBV6-5 and TRBJ2-7; TRBD2 agrees at 7 bases. V lost 5 bases, J lost 3 bases, and 4 bases stayed unmatched. Germline loops: CDR1 MNHEY, CDR2 SVGAGI. The CDR3 is 13 residues long. The CDR3 nucleotides read TGTGCCAGCAGTCTGGGACTACTCTACGAGCAGTACTTC. It specifies CASSLGLLYEQYF.

The chain employs TRBV7-9 and TRBJ1-3; D not certain. Germline V lookup: CDR1 SEHNR, CDR2 FQNEAQ (reference sequence). The CDR3 totals 12 residues. Trimming took off 6 bases at V and 7 bases at J, with 10 bases between the two ends. CDR3 amino acids: CASSSFLNTIYF. DNA of the CDR3: TGTGCCAGCAGTTCCTTCCTCAACACCATATATTTT. The full variable domain, rest sourced from reference TRBV7-9 and TRBJ1-3, is DTGVSQNPRHKITKRGQNVTFRCDPISEHNRLYWYRQTLGQGPEFLTYFQNEAQLEKSRLLSDRFSAERPKGSFSTLEIQRTEQGDSAMYLCASSSFLNTIYFGEGSWLTVV.

This clone appeared a few times. The same CDR3 can be traced to other DNA sequences in this sample. V is TRBV19 and J is TRBJ1-1; D is unclear. Trimming pared 10 bases from V and 1 base from J, leaving 10 bases between. The germline V gene encodes CDR1 LNHDA and CDR2 SQIVND (reference sequence). The CDR3 has 12 amino acids. The CDR3 reads CATREGNTEAFF. In DNA, the CDR3 is TGTGCCACCCGGGAAGGGAACACTGAAGCTTTCTTT.

As to this clone: Other DNA sequences in the sample encode the same CDR3. V usage is TRBV28 and J usage is TRBJ2-7, with a weak D call TRBD2 (6 bases). The CDR3 runs to 12 residues. Trimming stripped 3 bases from V and 6 bases from J, with 9 bases between. Germline V gene sequence: CDR1 MDHEN, CDR2 SYDVKM. The CDR3 coding sequence is TGTGCCAGCAGTTTCGGGGGAAGCGAGCAGTACTTC. It is translated as CASSFGGSEQYF.

V usage is TRBV7-9 and J usage is TRBJ1-4, with D possibly being TRBD1 (5 bases). This CDR3 comprises 16 residues. Trimming cost V 6 bases and J 7 bases, with 21 bases left between them. Germline CDR1 is SEHNR and CDR2 is FQNEAQ (reference sequence). CDR3 DNA sequence: TGTGCCAGCAGTTTTCTTGCCGGGGGAGTGGGTGAAAAACTGTTTTTT. Protein sequence: CASSFLAGGVGEKLFF.

The rearrangement links TRBV5-6 to TRBJ1-5; D is possibly TRBD1 (5 bases). The CDR3 spans 17 residues. The germline V gene has CDR1 SGHDT and CDR2 YYEEEE. V was clipped by 2 bases and J by 0 bases, with 15 bases between them. CDR3 DNA: TGTGCCAGCAGCTTCCCTTTCAGGGCTGATAGCAATCAGCCCCAGCATTTT. Translating it yields CASSFPFRADSNQPQHF.

CDR3 residues: CASSLGPRAIQETQYF. As DNA, the CDR3 is TGTGCCAGCAGCTTAGGGCCCCGGGCCATTCAAGAGACCCAGTACTTC. The chain joins TRBV7-9 to TRBJ2-5; D call uncertain. The germline gives CDR1 SEHNR, CDR2 FQNEAQ (reference sequence). Trimming removed 1 base at V and 2 bases at J, with 14 bases between. The CDR3 contains 16 residues.

This clone has a single count. The chain uses TRBV11-1 and TRBJ2-1; TRBD2 aligns across 9 bases. The germline CDR1 and CDR2 sequences are SGHAT and FQDESV (reference sequence). There are 15 residues in the CDR3. V lost 5 bases and J lost 2; bases outside the gene matches: 4. CDR3 protein: CASSPGLATYNEQFF. For the CDR3, the DNA is TGTGCCAGCAGCCCAGGACTAGCGACCTACAATGAGCAGTTCTTC.

The CDR3 DNA is TGTGCCAGCAGCCCTGGGTTGAGCGTTTTCTACGAGCAGTACTTC. Amino acids: CASSPGLSVFYEQYF. This rearrangement joins TRBV7-3 to TRBJ2-7; no clear D. The CDR3 has 15 amino acids. V dropped 5 bases and J dropped 3 bases, with 17 bases sitting between them. Germline lookup yields CDR1 SGHTA and CDR2 FQGTGA. The full variable domain, completed using reference TRBV7-3 and TRBJ2-7, is GAGVSQTPSNKVTEKGKYVELRCDPISGHTALYWYRQSLGQGPEFLIYFQGTGAADDSGLPNDRFFAVRPEGSVSTLKIQRTERGDSAVYLCASSPGLSVFYEQYFGPGTRLTVT.